Described below is a single TCR beta chain sequence and its context. The antigen is not known. The sample belongs to a study of Tregs in tolerant kidney transplant recipients. At the level of the study: Sorting of CD4+CD25+CD127- cells followed roughly three-day belatacept mixed lymphocyte reactions, sometimes with approximately 5-day graft donor restimulation.

The repertoire was sequenced with immunoSEQ multiplex PCR; TCRdb's copy has only in-frame clones and lacks some. The sample lists under 45,000 clones, around 95% occurring once. The V and J ends lost 3 bases and 0 bases respectively, with 6 bases between them. Germline values: CDR1 MNHEY, CDR2 SMNVEV (reference sequence). The CDR3 totals 14 residues. The specimen was Tregs from blood cultured with allogeneic cells. This chain links TRBV27 with TRBJ2-1; D is unresolved. The clonotype comes from a human donor in good health. CDR3 nucleotide sequence: TGTGCCAGCAGTTTGCGGTTCTCCTACAATGAGCAGTTCTTC. This translates into CASSLRFSYNEQFF.